The 6 T cell receptor beta chains presented below share a single source sample, sequenced in a study of blood T cell repertoires in COVID-19. Profiled with immunoSEQ multiplex PCR; TCRdb holds only in-frame clones, not every one. The data contain tens of thousands of clones, roughly 84% of them singletons. The specimen was peripheral blood. The source is a human donor in a cohort sampled during active COVID-19. The donor label of this sample is uncertain.

In DNA form, the CDR3 reads TGTGCCAGCCGGGGGAGGGGAAGCTCTGGGGCCAACGTCCTGACTTTC. Protein product: CASRGRGSSGANVLTF. The V and J genes are TRBV18 and TRBJ2-6; TRBD2 agrees at 7 bases. V dropped 8 bases and J dropped 0; count of bases not matched to a gene: 7. This CDR3 has 16 residues. Germline loops: CDR1 KGHSH, CDR2 LQKENI.

This clone appeared once. The junction does not match germline at one end; this may be a read error. The chain carries TRBV7-9 and TRBJ2-3, with 8 nucleotides matching TRBD1. There are 14 residues in the CDR3. CDR1 SEHNR and CDR2 FQNEAQ come from the germline V gene (reference sequence). CDR3 DNA sequence: TGTGCCACCAGCGGACAGGGCGCGACAGATACGCAGTATTTT. Protein sequence: CATSGQGATDTQYF.

The V call is TRBV7-9, the J call TRBJ1-3; 7 bases fit TRBD1. The CDR3 consists of 16 residues. The junction had 9 bases not matched to a gene; V was cut back by 5 bases and J by 2 bases. The germline V gene has CDR1 SEHNR and CDR2 FQNEAQ (reference sequence). CDR3 in amino acids: CASSSYGTAPGNTIYF. The CDR3, as DNA: TGTGCCAGCAGCAGCTATGGGACAGCACCTGGAAACACCATATATTTT.

The V gene is TRBV6-6, the J gene TRBJ1-1; no firm D call. The germline CDR1 and CDR2 sequences are MNHNY and SVGAGI (reference sequence). The CDR3 runs to 11 residues. V was shortened by 0 bases and J by 8 bases, with 4 bases between the two germline ends. Here the CDR3 DNA reads TGTGCCAGCAGTTACTCGGGCGAAGCTTTCTTT. Translation: CASSYSGEAFF.

The chain is built from TRBV5-6 and TRBJ1-1, with TRBD1 matching over 8 bases. Per the germline V gene, CDR1 is SGHDT and CDR2 is YYEEEE. Trimming cost V 4 bases and J 4 bases; bases outside gene matches: 6. The CDR3 is 14 amino acids. The DNA for the CDR3 is TGTGCCAGCAGCACAGGGGGTTTGGCCACTGAAGCTTTCTTT. Translation: CASSTGGLATEAFF.

CDR3 in amino acids: CASSYSREGAGGPTQYF. The CDR3, as DNA: TGTGCCAGCAGTTACTCACGCGAGGGAGCGGGGGGACCTACGCAGTATTTT. V is TRBV6-2 or TRBV6-3 and J is TRBJ2-3, with 9 bases that match TRBD2. The V segment lost 0 bases and the J segment 8 bases; nucleotides outside the gene matches: 12. CDR3 length equals 17 residues. From germline, CDR1 is MNHEY and CDR2 SVGEGT.